Below, 32 T cell receptor beta chains from the same sample are listed, as sequenced in a study of T-cell reconstitution after alpha-beta-depleted transplantation in children. Unique molecular identifiers were used in preparing the TCRbeta library. In TCRdb, the PCR reads were re-called with MiXCR into one record per CDR3 protein. Of roughly 570,000 distinct CDR3 sequences listed, roughly a quarter are singletons. Sequenced here: PBMCs, sampled before TCRalphabeta/CD19-depleted stem cell transplant. The receptors were gathered from a boy less than two years old with Wiskott-Aldrich syndrome, due to receive a stem cell transplant.

There are a few counts of this clonotype. The rearrangement links TRBV21-1 to TRBJ1-4; TRBD1, as called in the table, went unchecked against the DNA. TRBV21-1 is annotated as a pseudogene. This CDR3 is built from 15 residues. The CDR3 nucleotides are TGTGCCAGCAGCCCTCGTCCCGCAACTAATGAAAAACTGTTTTTT. Its protein is CASSPRPATNEKLFF.

This clonotype has just a few counts. The genes are TRBV7-9 and TRBJ2-5; D possibly corresponds to TRBD2 (6 bases). Germline V gene sequence: CDR1 SEHNR, CDR2 FQNEAQ (reference sequence). The CDR3 consists of 15 residues. V gave up 7 bases and J gave up 4 bases, with 19 bases separating them. CDR3: CASIPGTSLRETQYF. The CDR3 nucleotides read TGTGCCAGCATTCCCGGCACTAGCCTACGAGAGACCCAGTACTTC.

This clonotype was recorded a few times. J is TRBJ2-7 and V is TRBV4-1, with TRBD2 as a possible D gene (6 bases). V was shortened by 6 bases and J by 3 bases, with 18 bases between the two germline ends. The CDR3 runs to 15 residues. Looked up from germline, CDR1 is MGHRA and CDR2 is YSYEKL. CDR3 coding DNA: TGCGCCAGCAGTCGAGCATGGGACTGGAGCTACGAGCAGTACTTC. Protein: CASSRAWDWSYEQYF.

This clonotype has only a few counts. This chain links TRBV24-1 with TRBJ1-2; a weak D match, TRBD1 (5 bases). The germline CDR1 and CDR2 sequences are KGHDR and SFDVKD. Trimming took off 0 bases at V and 8 bases at J, with 12 bases between the two ends. This CDR3 is built from 14 residues. The CDR3 DNA reads TGTGCCACCAGTGATTTGGGGGACTATAGCGGCTACACCTTC. It is translated as CATSDLGDYSGYTF.

This clonotype was seen many times. Germline is not matched at one junction end, which may reflect a read error. The chain couples TRBV5-1 to TRBJ2-5, with unresolved D. Germline V gene sequence: CDR1 SGHRS, CDR2 YFSETQ. This CDR3 region has 13 residues. The CDR3 DNA follows: TGTGCCAGCAGCTTAGCTCGACAAGAGACCCAGTACTTC. Translating it yields CASSLARQETQYF.

This clonotype was found a few times. This chain joins TRBV20-1 and TRBJ1-3; D unresolved. Per germline, CDR1 DFQATT and CDR2 SNEGSKA (reference sequence). The CDR3 loop spans 14 amino acids. Trimming cost V 1 base and J 0 bases, with 7 bases left between them. The DNA of the CDR3 is TGCAGTGCTAGAGTTCAGAGCTCTGGAAACACCATATATTTT. This gives the protein CSARVQSSGNTIYF.

The chain is built from TRBV15 and TRBJ2-1; TRBD2 aligns across 10 bases. Germline V gene lookup returns CDR1 LNHNV and CDR2 YYDKDF (reference sequence). This CDR3 is built from 15 residues. J gave up 9 bases and V 8 bases, and 13 bases lay outside the gene matches. This chain's CDR3 is CATSFSGRASGEQFF. The CDR3 DNA reads as TGTGCCACCTCCTTCAGCGGGAGGGCCTCGGGTGAGCAGTTCTTC.

This clonotype has more than one count but fewer than ten. The chain has TRBV29-1 and TRBJ2-3; D is perhaps TRBD1 or TRBD2 (6 bases each). V was trimmed by 6 bases and J by 6 bases, leaving 13 bases between them. This CDR3 spans 12 amino acids. Germline loops: CDR1 SQVTM, CDR2 ANQGSEA. The CDR3 protein is CSVQRGADTQYF. The CDR3 DNA reads TGCAGCGTGCAAAGGGGGGCGGATACGCAGTATTTT.

This clonotype was counted between two and nine times. DNA for the CDR3: TGTGCCATCAGTGGGGGTAGCGGGAGTTCCTACAATGAGCAGTTCTTC. It yields the protein CAISGGSGSSYNEQFF. V is TRBV10-3 and J is TRBJ2-1, with 9 positions matching TRBD2. CDR1 is ENHRY, CDR2 SYGVKD, per germline. The CDR3 runs 16 residues. Unmatched junction bases numbered 5, after V lost 4 bases and J lost 1 base.

The CDR3 region has the DNA TGTGCCAGCAGCCGGACAGGGGATTGGATGTGGACTGAAGCTTTCTTT. It yields the protein CASSRTGDWMWTEAFF. This chain links TRBV4-2 with TRBJ1-1; 9 bases agree with TRBD1. CDR1 is LGHNA, CDR2 YNFKEQ, per germline. Trimming removed 4 bases from V and 5 bases from J; junction bases left unmatched: 11. The CDR3 spans 16 residues.

This clonotype was seen only a few times. The V call is TRBV29-1, the J call TRBJ2-1; TRBD2 matches 10 bases. The CDR3 has 14 amino acids. The V and J ends lost 3 bases and 14 bases, in that order; junction bases with no gene match: 13. CDR1 and CDR2 from the germline V gene are SQVTM and ANQGSEA. The DNA for the CDR3 is TGCAGCGTTGAGGAGCTAGCGGGAGTTGGGGTCGAGTTCTTC. Translating gives CSVEELAGVGVEFF.

V and J are TRBV27 and TRBJ1-5, with no clear D. Per germline, CDR1 MNHEY and CDR2 SMNVEV (reference sequence). V was trimmed by 2 bases and J by 1 base, leaving 12 bases between them. CDR3 length: 16 amino acids. CDR3: CASSLKGPISNQPQHF. CDR3 DNA: TGTGCCAGCAGTTTAAAAGGGCCTATAAGCAATCAGCCCCAGCATTTT.

This clonotype turned up a few times. The chain employs TRBV15 and TRBJ2-5; D possibly matches TRBD1 or TRBD2 (5 bases each). The CDR3 covers 19 residues. The V and J ends lost 0 bases and 3 bases respectively, with 23 bases between them. Germline V CDR1 and CDR2: LNHNV, YYDKDF (reference sequence). The CDR3 protein is CATSRDPGGDAALEETQYF. The CDR3 bases are TGTGCCACCAGCAGAGATCCTGGTGGGGACGCAGCCTTAGAAGAGACCCAGTACTTC.

This clonotype was counted a few times. The J gene is TRBJ2-5, the V gene TRBV5-1; 7 bases agree with TRBD1. The germline CDR1 and CDR2 sequences are SGHRS and YFSETQ. The CDR3 contains 15 residues. Trimming cost V 4 bases and J 1 base; bases outside gene matches: 7. Here the CDR3 reads CASSLNRGAQETQYF. In nucleotides, the CDR3 is TGCGCCAGCAGCCTTAACAGGGGAGCCCAAGAGACCCAGTACTTC. The full variable domain, its missing parts supplied by reference TRBV5-1 and TRBJ2-5, is KAGVTQTPRYLIKTRGQQVTLSCSPISGHRSVSWYQQTPGQGLQFLFEYFSETQRNKGNFPGRFSGRQFSNSRSEMNVSTLELGDSALYLCASSLNRGAQETQYFGPGTRLLVL.

Only a few counts were recorded for this clonotype. V gene TRBV12-3 or TRBV12-4 combines with J gene TRBJ1-1; D gene ambiguous. The CDR3 has 12 residues. V dropped 6 bases and J dropped 5 bases, with 10 bases sitting between them. DNA for the CDR3: TGTGCCAGCAGCTCCCTGGGGACTGAAGCTTTCTTT. Its translation: CASSSLGTEAFF.

This clonotype showed up just a few times. V gene TRBV20-1 combines with J gene TRBJ2-2; 7 nucleotides align to TRBD1. CDR3 length: 16 amino acids. J lost 3 bases, V lost 3 bases, and 10 bases had no gene match. Germline CDR1 reads DFQATT; CDR2 reads SNEGSKA (reference sequence). The CDR3 nucleotides are TGCAGTGCTAGGTTTTGGGACAGTTTCTACACCGGGGAGCTGTTTTTT. The encoded protein is CSARFWDSFYTGELFF.

The chain joins TRBV5-5 to TRBJ2-1; TRBD2 matches 8 bases. V lost 0 bases to trimming and J lost 2 bases; unmatched junction nucleotides: 4. The CDR3 is made up of 16 amino acids. CDR1 and CDR2 from the germline V gene are SGHKS and YYEKEE (reference sequence). CDR3 DNA sequence: TGTGCCAGCAGCTTGGGTGGGACTAGAGCCTACAATGAGCAGTTCTTC. Amino acid sequence: CASSLGGTRAYNEQFF.

This clonotype was counted a few times. V gene TRBV9 combines with J gene TRBJ2-1, with a possible D match to TRBD2 (7 bases). This CDR3 has 16 residues. Per germline, CDR1 SGDLS and CDR2 YYNGEE. The germline V and J ends were trimmed by 0 bases and 5 bases, with 15 bases remaining between them. The CDR3 DNA reads as TGTGCCAGCAGCGTAGAGGGGGACTACTTAGACAATGAGCAGTTCTTC. The encoded protein is CASSVEGDYLDNEQFF.

This chain joins TRBV6-2 or TRBV6-3 and TRBJ2-4, with D hard to call. The CDR3 consists of 20 residues. CDR1 is MNHEY, CDR2 SVGEGT, per germline. The V end lost 0 bases, the J end lost 0 bases, and 21 bases lay between the germline ends. CDR3 protein: CASSYSPTRASPVAKNIQYF. As DNA, the CDR3 is TGTGCCAGCAGTTACTCCCCTACTCGAGCGTCCCCGGTAGCCAAAAACATTCAGTACTTC.

The chain carries TRBV28 and TRBJ2-1, with D possibly being TRBD2 (6 bases). Germline V CDR1 and CDR2: MDHEN, SYDVKM. V gave up 4 bases and J gave up 6 bases, with 16 bases separating them. The CDR3 covers 15 residues. This chain's CDR3 is CASSSGGPSLNEQFF. The CDR3 DNA reads TGTGCCAGCAGTTCCGGAGGGCCCTCTCTCAATGAGCAGTTCTTC.

The V call is TRBV12-3 or TRBV12-4, the J call TRBJ2-2; TRBD1 matches 10 bases. This CDR3 region has 17 residues. V was pared by 7 bases and J by 6 bases, with 14 bases of the junction left unmatched. Written as DNA, the CDR3 is TGTGCCAGCACCCTCATTCCGGGACAGGGGTACCCCGGGGAGCTGTTTTTT. Translated, it gives CASTLIPGQGYPGELFF.

This clonotype has a handful of counts. This chain connects TRBV29-1 to TRBJ2-1, with 8 bases that match TRBD2. Trimming removed 4 bases from V and 3 bases from J; junction bases left unmatched: 17. This CDR3 is 18 amino acids long. The germline V gene encodes CDR1 SQVTM and CDR2 ANQGSEA. CDR3 nucleotides: TGCAGCGTTGTTCTCAGCTCCCCACTAGCGGATATCTACAATGAGCAGTTCTTC. It specifies CSVVLSSPLADIYNEQFF.

This clonotype was seen only a few times. The chain is built from TRBV29-1 and TRBJ1-1; no reliable D call. V shed 2 bases and J shed 0 bases, with 13 bases lying between them. CDR3 length: 15 residues. CDR1 is SQVTM and CDR2 is ANQGSEA in the germline V gene. The CDR3 DNA sequence: TGCAGCGTTGAATCTCGACTCCTCATGAACACTGAAGCTTTCTTT. It specifies CSVESRLLMNTEAFF.

This clonotype was observed a few times. The chain links TRBV28 to TRBJ1-1, with 7 bases fitting TRBD1. This CDR3 spans 16 amino acids. CDR1 and CDR2 from the germline V gene are MDHEN and SYDVKM. Losses at the gene ends were 5 bases for V and 0 bases for J; bases not matched to a gene: 9. CDR3 bases: TGTGCCAGCAGTGCGGGAGACAGGGTCATGAACACTGAAGCTTTCTTT. This encodes CASSAGDRVMNTEAFF. The full variable domain, completed using reference TRBV28 and TRBJ1-1, is DVKVTQSSRYLVKRTGEKVFLECVQDMDHENMFWYRQDPGLGLRLIYFSYDVKMKEKGDIPEGYSVSREKKERFSLILESASTNQTSMYLCASSAGDRVMNTEAFFGQGTRLTVV.

This clonotype was observed a handful of times. The V and J genes are TRBV5-1 and TRBJ2-5, with 11 bases aligning to TRBD1. The CDR3 loop spans 14 amino acids. The V and J ends lost 7 bases and 5 bases, in that order; junction bases with no gene match: 7. Germline CDR1 reads SGHRS; CDR2 reads YFSETQ. The CDR3 DNA reads as TGCGCCAGCGGACGTGGGACAGGGGGGGAGACCCAGTACTTC. Translating it yields CASGRGTGGETQYF.

The chain is built from TRBV5-1 and TRBJ2-3; 7 bases are shared with TRBD2. Per germline, CDR1 SGHRS and CDR2 YFSETQ. V lost 3 bases and J lost 8; bases outside the gene matches: 12. This CDR3 contains 15 residues. The CDR3 loop is CASSYGLDRPGTQYF. CDR3 bases: TGCGCCAGCAGCTATGGACTAGATCGTCCGGGTACGCAGTATTTT.

V gene TRBV20-1 combines with J gene TRBJ1-6; D not certain. Germline V gives CDR1 DFQATT, CDR2 SNEGSKA (reference sequence). Trimming left V 0 bases short and J 4 bases short, with 4 bases between. The CDR3 is 13 residues long. In DNA, the CDR3 is TGCAGTGCTAGAGAAGTTTATAATTCACCCCTCCACTTT. Protein: CSAREVYNSPLHF.

This clonotype occurred a few times. The chain is built from TRBV5-4 and TRBJ1-4; weak D call: TRBD1 (6 bases). Germline V gene sequence: CDR1 SGHNT, CDR2 YYREEE (reference sequence). The CDR3 spans 14 residues. V lost 1 base and J 8 bases, leaving 12 bases between the germline ends. In DNA, the CDR3 is TGTGCCAGCAGCTTGTCGGGGACAAGCGAAAAACTGTTTTTT. Translated: CASSLSGTSEKLFF.

The V call is TRBV29-1, the J call TRBJ2-7, with D unresolved. Germline V gene sequence: CDR1 SQVTM, CDR2 ANQGSEA. The CDR3 runs 12 residues. The ends were cut back, 3 bases at V and 0 bases at J, with 6 bases in the middle. The CDR3 bases are TGCAGCGTTGAGCTCAGCTCCTACGAGCAGTACTTC. Encoded protein: CSVELSSYEQYF.

This clonotype was recorded a few times. This rearrangement joins TRBV5-1 to TRBJ2-7, with a possible D match to TRBD2 (6 bases). CDR3 size: 16 residues. V lost 0 bases to trimming and J lost 3 bases, with 16 bases between them. Germline V CDR1 and CDR2: SGHRS, YFSETQ. DNA of the CDR3: TGCGCCAGCAGCTTGGCCTTCGGGGTGGGAGGCTACGAGCAGTACTTC. Amino acid sequence: CASSLAFGVGGYEQYF. Drawing the rest from reference TRBV5-1 and TRBJ2-7, the complete variable domain is KAGVTQTPRYLIKTRGQQVTLSCSPISGHRSVSWYQQTPGQGLQFLFEYFSETQRNKGNFPGRFSGRQFSNSRSEMNVSTLELGDSALYLCASSLAFGVGGYEQYFGPGTRLTVT.

This clonotype was seen only a few times. This sequence joins TRBV12-3 or TRBV12-4 and TRBJ2-5, with 7 bases identical to TRBD2. CDR3 length equals 14 residues. The ends lost 6 bases at V and 5 bases at J; junction bases unmatched: 9. The CDR3 spells CASRSGTWGETQYF. The CDR3 DNA sequence: TGTGCCAGCAGGAGCGGGACCTGGGGGGAGACCCAGTACTTC.

This rearrangement joins TRBV4-2 to TRBJ2-5; TRBD2 agrees at 8 bases. CDR1 and CDR2 (germline): LGHNA, YNFKEQ. The CDR3 has 15 residues. The J segment lost 3 bases and the V segment lost 2 bases, leaving 5 bases of the junction unmatched. Here the CDR3 DNA reads TGTGCCAGCAGCCAATCGAGGCGGGAGGAAGAGACCCAGTACTTC. Protein: CASSQSRREEETQYF.